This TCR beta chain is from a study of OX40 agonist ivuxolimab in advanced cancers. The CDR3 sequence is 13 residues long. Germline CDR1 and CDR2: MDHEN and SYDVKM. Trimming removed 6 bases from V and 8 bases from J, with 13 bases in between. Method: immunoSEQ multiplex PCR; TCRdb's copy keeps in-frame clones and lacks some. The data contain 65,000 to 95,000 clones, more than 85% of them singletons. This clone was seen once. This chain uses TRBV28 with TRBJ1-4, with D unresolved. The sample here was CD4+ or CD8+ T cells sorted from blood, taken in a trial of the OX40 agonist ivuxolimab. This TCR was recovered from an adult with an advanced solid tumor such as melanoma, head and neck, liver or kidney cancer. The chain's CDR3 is CASRSYLAEKLFF. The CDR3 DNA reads TGTGCCAGCAGATCCTACCTTGCCGAAAAACTGTTTTTT.